These 26 T cell receptor beta chains were all obtained from the same sample, sequenced in a study of beta chain features in type 1 diabetes. cDNA synthesis used the whole RNA isolate, giving expressed TCRB sequences. Clones were read by immunoSEQ multiplex PCR, and TCRdb kept only the in-frame ones, dropping some. Of some 270,000 clones in the sample, approximately 8.1% were seen once. Sample: central memory CD4+ T cells from blood. The receptors come from a woman aged 18-35 years in good health.

The table lists this clone with a few counts. The V call is TRBV28, the J call TRBJ1-6; 8 nucleotides line up with TRBD1. Germline CDR1 is MDHEN and CDR2 is SYDVKM. The CDR3 consists of 15 residues. Trimming took 7 bases from V and 5 from J; bases not matched to a gene: 7. CDR3 bases: TGTGCCAGCACCCCAGGGACAGGAGATAATTCACCCCTCCACTTT. It translates to CASTPGTGDNSPLHF.

CDR3 loop: CASSLGYGNTGELFF. DNA for the CDR3: TGCGCCAGCAGCTTGGGGTACGGCAACACCGGGGAGCTGTTTTTT. The gene calls are TRBV5-1 and TRBJ2-2; no clear D. V shed 0 bases and J shed 2 bases, with 8 bases lying between them. Looked up from germline, CDR1 is SGHRS and CDR2 is YFSETQ. This CDR3 is 15 amino acids long.

This clone was seen more than once but under ten times. The CDR3 region has the DNA TGTGCCAGCAGCCCAGGGGATGGCTACACCTTC. Its translation: CASSPGDGYTF. The chain carries TRBV6-6 and TRBJ1-2, with D possibly being TRBD1 (6 bases). V lost 6 bases and J 6 bases, leaving 8 bases between the germline ends. This CDR3 spans 11 amino acids. Germline loops: CDR1 MNHNY, CDR2 SVGAGI (reference sequence).

The chain recombines TRBV7-8 with TRBJ1-5, with TRBD1 as a possible D gene (5 bases). The V gene lost 8 bases and the J gene lost 5 bases, with 16 bases spanning the gap. The V gene's germline CDR1 is SGHVS and CDR2 FQNEAQ. The CDR3 extends over 14 amino acids. The CDR3 loop reads CASLEGNEDQPQHF. The CDR3 nucleotides read TGTGCCAGCCTAGAGGGGAACGAAGATCAGCCCCAGCATTTT.

A few counts support this clone. The genes are TRBV18 and TRBJ1-5; no definite D call. CDR1 and CDR2 (germline): KGHSH, LQKENI. The CDR3 loop spans 18 amino acids. V lost 1 base and J lost 6, with 22 bases in between. The DNA for the CDR3 is TGTGCCAGCTCACCACGTACTCACGGACGGAACTCGGGTCAGCCCCAGCATTTT. It yields the protein CASSPRTHGRNSGQPQHF.

This clone has a handful of counts. V and J are TRBV25-1 and TRBJ2-2, with D possibly matching TRBD2 (5 bases). V lost 7 bases to trimming and J lost 2 bases, with 8 bases between them. The CDR3 spans 13 residues. Germline CDR1 is MGHDK and CDR2 is SYGVNS. The CDR3 sequence is CASTRGNTGELFF. The DNA of the CDR3 is TGTGCCAGCACCCGGGGAAACACCGGGGAGCTGTTTTTT.

In this sample, this clone turned up many times. The genes are TRBV7-2 and TRBJ2-7; 8 bases agree with TRBD2. The CDR3 totals 15 residues. Germline loops: CDR1 SGHTA, CDR2 FQGNSA. J lost 1 base, V lost 5 bases, and 7 bases had no gene match. The CDR3 DNA reads as TGTGCCAGCAGCCCGAGCGGGAGTGGGTCCTACGAGCAGTACTTC. It is translated as CASSPSGSGSYEQYF.

This clone was found a few times. The chain combines TRBV7-6 with TRBJ1-4; 9 bases line up with TRBD1. The J segment lost 8 bases and the V segment lost 6 bases, leaving 7 bases of the junction unmatched. CDR1 is SGHVS, CDR2 FNYEAQ, per germline. This CDR3 contains 14 residues. The CDR3 here is CASSKLGQGEKLFF. In nucleotides, the CDR3 is TGTGCCAGCAGTAAACTGGGACAGGGAGAAAAACTGTTTTTT. Filled out from reference TRBV7-6 and TRBJ1-4, the complete variable domain reads GAGVSQSPRYKVTKRGQDVALRCDPISGHVSLYWYRQALGQGPEFLTYFNYEAQQDKSGLPNDRFSAERPEGSISTLTIQRTEQRDSAMYRCASSKLGQGEKLFFGSGTQLSVL.

The chain joins TRBV9 to TRBJ1-2, with D possibly being TRBD1 (5 bases). V gave up 3 bases and J gave up 4 bases, with 19 bases separating them. CDR1 and CDR2 (germline): SGDLS, YYNGEE. The CDR3 runs 16 residues. The CDR3 coding sequence is TGTGCCAGCAGCGGGGGCAGCTTCAGCTCTTTCTATGGCTACACCTTC. It codes for CASSGGSFSSFYGYTF.

This clone occurred a few times. The rearrangement links TRBV28 to TRBJ1-2, with D possibly matching TRBD1 (5 bases). Per germline, CDR1 MDHEN and CDR2 SYDVKM. This CDR3 has 17 amino acids. Between the trimmed V and J ends, which lost 6 bases and 5 bases, there was a span of 25 bases. CDR3 coding DNA: TGTGCCAGCAGCTCCGTTGGACACTCTCGGAGCGATTATGGCTACACCTTC. This gives the protein CASSSVGHSRSDYGYTF.

This chain uses TRBV27 with TRBJ2-5; no reliable D call. The CDR3 is made up of 12 amino acids. V lost 0 bases and J lost 7, with 6 bases in between. Germline CDR1 and CDR2: MNHEY and SMNVEV (reference sequence). The DNA for the CDR3 is TGTGCCAGCAGTTTATCCCGTGGGACCCAGTACTTC. Translation: CASSLSRGTQYF.

The chain joins TRBV7-2 to TRBJ1-2; D is ambiguous. V dropped 5 bases and J dropped 1 base, with 8 bases sitting between them. CDR1 SGHTA and CDR2 FQGNSA come from the germline V gene. The CDR3 totals 13 residues. The CDR3 reads CASSLQLNYGYTF. CDR3 nucleotides: TGTGCCAGCAGCCTGCAGCTTAACTATGGCTACACCTTC.

J is TRBJ1-1 and V is TRBV20-1; D possibly corresponds to TRBD1 (5 bases). CDR1 DFQATT and CDR2 SNEGSKA come from the germline V gene (reference sequence). V lost 7 bases, J lost 6 bases, and 9 bases lay in between. The CDR3 has 10 residues. The CDR3 loop reads CSVRTPEAFF. CDR3 nucleotide sequence: TGCAGTGTTCGGACACCTGAAGCTTTCTTT.

The chain is built from TRBV9 and TRBJ2-3, with 9 bases fitting TRBD2. V trimming: 2 bases; J trimming: 0 bases; junction bases outside the gene matches: 1. Germline V gene lookup returns CDR1 SGDLS and CDR2 YYNGEE. The CDR3 loop spans 15 amino acids. CDR3 protein: CASSVGLASTDTQYF. As DNA, the CDR3 is TGTGCCAGCAGCGTCGGACTAGCGAGCACAGATACGCAGTATTTT.

The chain employs TRBV7-2 and TRBJ2-3, with a possible D match to TRBD1 (5 bases). The germline V and J ends were trimmed by 5 bases and 7 bases, with 19 bases remaining between them. Germline V gene data show CDR1 as SGHTA and CDR2 as FQGNSA. The CDR3 is made up of 15 amino acids. CDR3 sequence reads: CASSPRQQIGHTQYF. In nucleotides, the CDR3 is TGTGCCAGCAGCCCAAGACAGCAGATCGGACATACGCAGTATTTT.

This clone was detected only a few times. This chain links TRBV5-4 with TRBJ2-2, with D possibly matching TRBD1 (6 bases). V was clipped by 5 bases and J by 2 bases, with 13 bases between them. This CDR3 spans 15 amino acids. The germline gives CDR1 SGHNT, CDR2 YYREEE (reference sequence). The CDR3 coding sequence is TGTGCCAGCAGGTGGATGGGGGCAAACACCGGGGAGCTGTTTTTT. Translation: CASRWMGANTGELFF. The full variable domain, rest sourced from reference TRBV5-4 and TRBJ2-2, is ETGVTQSPTHLIKTRGQQVTLRCSSQSGHNTVSWYQQALGQGPQFIFQYYREEENGRGNFPPRFSGLQFPNYSSELNVNALELDDSALYLCASRWMGANTGELFFGEGSRLTVL.

In this sample, this clone turned up a few times. The chain carries TRBV18 and TRBJ2-3; TRBD1 aligns across 7 bases. Trimming took 4 bases from V and 9 from J; bases not matched to a gene: 13. Germline V lookup: CDR1 KGHSH, CDR2 LQKENI. The CDR3 length is 15 residues. CDR3 sequence (DNA): TGTGCCAGCTCACAGGGACAGCCGGAGACCCAGACGCAGTATTTT. Translated, it gives CASSQGQPETQTQYF.

This clone has only a few counts. The chain couples TRBV5-1 to TRBJ2-3; 8 positions match TRBD1. Germline CDR1 is SGHRS and CDR2 is YFSETQ. The CDR3 is 14 amino acids. V lost 7 bases and J lost 4; bases outside the gene matches: 8. The CDR3 region is CASVRTGSPDTQYF. DNA of the CDR3: TGCGCCAGCGTCCGGACAGGGTCCCCAGATACGCAGTATTTT.

This clone was picked up a small number of times. This chain links TRBV18 with TRBJ1-6; D is undetermined. V dropped 3 bases and J dropped 7 bases, with 13 bases sitting between them. The CDR3 covers 15 residues. Germline values: CDR1 KGHSH, CDR2 LQKENI. CDR3 amino acids: CASSPTEGWNSPLHF. The CDR3 region has the DNA TGTGCCAGCTCACCCACAGAGGGTTGGAATTCACCCCTCCACTTT.

The table lists this clone with a few counts. This sequence joins TRBV5-6 and TRBJ2-1; the match to TRBD1 covers 9 bases. In germline, CDR1 is SGHDT, CDR2 YYEEEE. Trimming cost V 2 bases and J 8 bases; bases outside gene matches: 11. The length of the CDR3 is 16 residues. The CDR3 region is CASSFLTGTGFYEQFF. CDR3 sequence (DNA): TGTGCCAGCAGCTTTCTTACCGGGACAGGGTTCTATGAGCAGTTCTTC.

Only a few counts were recorded for this clone. The chain is built from TRBV7-2 and TRBJ1-2, with D hard to call. Germline CDR1 SGHTA, CDR2 FQGNSA. The V end lost 1 base, the J end lost 4 bases, and 7 bases lay between the germline ends. This CDR3 contains 13 residues. The CDR3 reads CASSLERPYGYTF. In nucleotides, the CDR3 is TGTGCCAGCAGCTTAGAACGGCCCTATGGCTACACCTTC.

The chain recombines TRBV7-6 with TRBJ1-5, with D possibly being TRBD1 (6 bases). Looked up from germline, CDR1 is SGHVS and CDR2 is FNYEAQ. The CDR3 is made up of 15 amino acids. Trimming took 5 bases from V and 6 from J, leaving 17 bases between them. CDR3 DNA: TGTGCCAGCAGCCGGACGGGGGGGCAGGGTCAGCCCCAGCATTTT. Its translation is CASSRTGGQGQPQHF.

The chain carries TRBV13 and TRBJ2-1; possible D gene TRBD2, 7 bases. CDR1 is PRHDT, CDR2 FYEKMQ, per germline (reference sequence). V was cut by 4 bases and J by 6 bases, with 19 bases left in between. The CDR3 runs 16 residues. The CDR3 loop is CASSSPGGGTFNEQFF. CDR3 coding DNA: TGTGCCAGCAGCTCCCCGGGGGGCGGGACTTTCAATGAGCAGTTCTTC.

V and J are TRBV6-1 and TRBJ2-3; weak D call: TRBD2 (6 bases). This CDR3 has 17 residues. The V gene lost 3 bases and the J gene lost 2 bases, with 18 bases spanning the gap. Germline V gives CDR1 MNHNS, CDR2 SASEGT. The CDR3: CASSETGTSIATDTQYF. For the CDR3, the DNA is TGTGCCAGCAGTGAGACCGGGACTTCCATAGCCACAGATACGCAGTATTTT.

This clone was seen more than once but under ten times. Other nucleotide sequences in the sample specify the same CDR3. This chain links TRBV5-4 with TRBJ1-1; D is unclear. Germline CDR1 and CDR2: SGHNT and YYREEE (reference sequence). Trimming pared 0 bases from V and 3 bases from J, leaving 6 bases between. The CDR3 runs to 13 residues. CDR3 sequence reads: CASSLVRDTEAFF. CDR3 bases: TGTGCCAGCAGCTTGGTCCGGGACACTGAAGCTTTCTTT. Filled out from reference TRBV5-4 and TRBJ1-1, the complete variable domain reads ETGVTQSPTHLIKTRGQQVTLRCSSQSGHNTVSWYQQALGQGPQFIFQYYREEENGRGNFPPRFSGLQFPNYSSELNVNALELDDSALYLCASSLVRDTEAFFGQGTRLTVV.

This clone was counted only a few times. The chain has TRBV4-1 and TRBJ1-2; maybe TRBD1 (5 bases). V lost 5 bases and J lost 0, with 13 bases in between. CDR3 length: 15 residues. Germline V gives CDR1 MGHRA, CDR2 YSYEKL. CDR3 bases: TGCGCCAGCAGCGGGACCCTCAAGGCTAACTATGGCTACACCTTC. Translation gives CASSGTLKANYGYTF.